The T cell receptor (beta chain) described here comes from a study of beta chain features in type 1 diabetes. CDR3 length: 14 residues. V lost 1 base to trimming and J lost 0 bases, with 6 bases between them. The germline V gene has CDR1 SGHDN and CDR2 FVKESK. This clone was counted only a few times. What it recognizes is unknown. Findings of the study overall: All four CD4+ subsets of Type 1 diabetes patients contained TCRB CDR3s that were moderately but significantly shorter.

The sequenced template was cDNA made from the entire isolated RNA. Assay used: immunoSEQ multiplex PCR; TCRdb lists only in-frame clones, some missing. The repertoire consists of 350,000 to 450,000 clones, with around 13% occurring once and the leading ten covering 0.0085% to 0.012%. Material: naive CD4+ T cells from blood. This chain uses TRBV14 with TRBJ1-2; D is ambiguous. This sequence was found in a woman aged 18-29 years with type 1 diabetes. CDR3 DNA sequence: TGTGCCAGCAGCCAAGCGGGAGCTAACTATGGCTACACCTTC. This encodes CASSQAGANYGYTF.